The subject of this entry is one T cell receptor beta chain. This record comes from a study of sequential checkpoint blockade in melanoma. Turning to the study itself: Each arm's sequence ended with maintenance nivolumab.

The treatment: randomized to nivolumab then ipilimumab (arm A) or the reverse (arm B). Patients had received no earlier DNA-damaging chemotherapy. PBMC sorting kept live CD3+CD8+ cells without CD19 or CD56. Measured with immunoSEQ multiplex PCR; TCRdb has only the in-frame clones, and not every one. There are 32,000 or so clones in the sample; roughly 85% occur only once, and more than 15% lies in the top ten. Germline values: CDR1 LNHNV, CDR2 YYDKDF (reference sequence). This CDR3 is built from 16 residues. Germline trimming cut 1 base from V and 7 bases from J; bases unmatched to any gene: 7. Source: CD8+ T cells sorted from blood (inferred from file names), taken from a patient given nivolumab and ipilimumab in sequence. The origin of this receptor is a human donor with melanoma. The chain recombines TRBV15 with TRBJ2-1; 10 positions agree with TRBD2. CDR3 coding DNA: TGTGCCACCAGCAGAGGCCCTAGCGGGAGTAGAAATGAGCAGTTCTTC. Its protein product is CATSRGPSGSRNEQFF.